This entry is about one TCR beta chain. What it binds is unknown. From the 120-subject validation cohort, which was separate from the roughly 670-subject first cohort, the donors were drawn. The data are from a study of cytomegalovirus exposure and HLA in healthy donors. In the study overall: It was reported in a later analysis that the same platform had been used for the 120 or so validation repertoires as for the approximately 700 first-cohort repertoires.

Study-level results: 150 to 200 TCR beta chains were listed as cytomegalovirus-associated.

TCRdb's table, derived via immunoSEQ multiplex PCR, lists solely in-frame clones and lacks some. This sample has 200,000 to 250,000 clones; approximately 83% occur once, and the top ten carry over 13%. The V and J ends lost 5 bases and 7 bases respectively, with 11 bases between them. Per germline, CDR1 SGHNT and CDR2 YENEEA. This CDR3 contains 13 residues. The sample comprised PBMCs. The V and J genes are TRBV11-3 and TRBJ2-2; D is unclear. The source of this sequence is a woman under 40 in good health and CMV-seropositive. CDR3 sequence (DNA): TGTGCCAGCAGCCCCGGCACACACGGGGAGCTGTTTTTT. Residues: CASSPGTHGELFF.